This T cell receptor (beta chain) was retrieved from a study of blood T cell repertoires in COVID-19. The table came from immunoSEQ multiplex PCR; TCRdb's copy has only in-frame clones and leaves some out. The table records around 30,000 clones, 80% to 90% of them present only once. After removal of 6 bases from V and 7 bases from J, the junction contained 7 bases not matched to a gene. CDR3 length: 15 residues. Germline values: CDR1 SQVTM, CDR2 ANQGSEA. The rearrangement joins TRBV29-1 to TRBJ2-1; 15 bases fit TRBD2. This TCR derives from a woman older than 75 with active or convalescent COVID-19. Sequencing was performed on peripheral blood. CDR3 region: CSVPRTSGRVNEQFF. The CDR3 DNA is TGCAGCGTGCCCCGGACTAGCGGGAGGGTAAATGAGCAGTTCTTC.